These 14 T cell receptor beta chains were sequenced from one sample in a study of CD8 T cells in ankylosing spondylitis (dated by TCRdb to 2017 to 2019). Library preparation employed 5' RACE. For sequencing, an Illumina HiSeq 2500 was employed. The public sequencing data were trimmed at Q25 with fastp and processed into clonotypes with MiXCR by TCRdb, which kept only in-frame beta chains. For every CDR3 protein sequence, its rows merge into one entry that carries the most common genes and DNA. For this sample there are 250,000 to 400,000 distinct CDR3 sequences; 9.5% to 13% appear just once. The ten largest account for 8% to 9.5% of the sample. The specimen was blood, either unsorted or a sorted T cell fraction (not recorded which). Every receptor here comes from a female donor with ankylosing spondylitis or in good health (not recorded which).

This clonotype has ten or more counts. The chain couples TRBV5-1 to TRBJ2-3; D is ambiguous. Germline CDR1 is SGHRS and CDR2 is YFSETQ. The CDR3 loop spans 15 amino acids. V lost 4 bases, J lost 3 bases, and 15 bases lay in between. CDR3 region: CASSDGRRQTDTQYF. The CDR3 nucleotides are TGCGCCAGCAGCGACGGACGTAGGCAGACAGATACGCAGTATTTT.

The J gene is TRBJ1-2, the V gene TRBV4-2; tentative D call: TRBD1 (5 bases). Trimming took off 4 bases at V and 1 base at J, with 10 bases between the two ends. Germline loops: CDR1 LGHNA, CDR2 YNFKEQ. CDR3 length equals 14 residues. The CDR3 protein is CASSRIGGNYGYTF. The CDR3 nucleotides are TGTGCCAGCAGCCGAATCGGGGGTAACTATGGCTACACCTTC.

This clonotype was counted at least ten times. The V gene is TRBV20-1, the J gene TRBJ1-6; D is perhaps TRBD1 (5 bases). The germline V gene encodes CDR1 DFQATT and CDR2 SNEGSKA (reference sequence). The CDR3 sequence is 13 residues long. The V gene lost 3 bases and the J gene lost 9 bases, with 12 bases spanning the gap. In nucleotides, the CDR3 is TGCAGTGCTAGTTTAGGGGTTACTTCACCCCTCCACTTT. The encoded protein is CSASLGVTSPLHF.

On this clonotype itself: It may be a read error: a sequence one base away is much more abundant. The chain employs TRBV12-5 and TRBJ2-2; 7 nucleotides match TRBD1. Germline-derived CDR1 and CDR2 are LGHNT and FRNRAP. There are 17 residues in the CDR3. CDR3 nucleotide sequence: TGTTCTAGTGGTTTGGCCCCGACAGGGAGAGGCACCGGGGAGCTGTTTTTT. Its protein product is CSSGLAPTGRGTGELFF.

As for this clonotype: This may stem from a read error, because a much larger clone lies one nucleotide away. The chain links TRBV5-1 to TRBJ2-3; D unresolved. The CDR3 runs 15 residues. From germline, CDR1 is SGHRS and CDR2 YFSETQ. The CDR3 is CASSFSDPFTDTQFF. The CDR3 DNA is TGCGCCAGCAGCTTTTCTGATCCATTCACAGATACGCAGTTTTTT.

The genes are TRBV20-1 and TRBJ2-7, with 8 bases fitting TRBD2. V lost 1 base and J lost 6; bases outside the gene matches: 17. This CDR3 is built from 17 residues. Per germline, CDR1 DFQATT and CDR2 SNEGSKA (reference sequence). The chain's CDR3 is CSARANMASGLKGEQYF. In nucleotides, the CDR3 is TGCAGTGCTAGAGCCAATATGGCTAGCGGGCTAAAGGGCGAGCAGTACTTC.

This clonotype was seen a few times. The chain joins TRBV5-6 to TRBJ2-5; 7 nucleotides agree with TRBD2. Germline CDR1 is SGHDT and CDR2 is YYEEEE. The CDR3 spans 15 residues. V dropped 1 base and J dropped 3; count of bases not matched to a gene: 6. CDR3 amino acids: CASSLQRDYKETQYF. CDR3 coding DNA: TGTGCCAGCAGCTTGCAACGGGACTATAAAGAGACCCAGTACTTC.

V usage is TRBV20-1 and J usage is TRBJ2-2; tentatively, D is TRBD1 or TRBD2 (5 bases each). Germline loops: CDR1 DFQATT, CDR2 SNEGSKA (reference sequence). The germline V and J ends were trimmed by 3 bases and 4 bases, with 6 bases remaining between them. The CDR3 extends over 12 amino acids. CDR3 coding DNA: TGCAGTGCTAGGAGGGGCACCGGGGAGCTGTTTTTT. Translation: CSARRGTGELFF.

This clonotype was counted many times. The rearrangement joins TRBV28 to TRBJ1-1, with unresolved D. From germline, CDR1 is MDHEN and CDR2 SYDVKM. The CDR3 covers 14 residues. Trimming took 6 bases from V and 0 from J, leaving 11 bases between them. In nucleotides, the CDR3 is TGTGCCAGCAGCCCTAATTTCATGAACACTGAAGCTTTCTTT. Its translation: CASSPNFMNTEAFF.

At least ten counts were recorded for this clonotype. CDR3: CASSLQFSLITTQYF. CDR3 DNA sequence: TGTGCCAGCAGCCTACAGTTTTCCTTGATCACTACGCAGTATTTT. The chain employs TRBV28 and TRBJ2-3; D is undetermined. V was shortened by 6 bases and J by 8 bases, with 21 bases between the two germline ends. There are 15 residues in the CDR3. Germline CDR1 reads MDHEN; CDR2 reads SYDVKM.

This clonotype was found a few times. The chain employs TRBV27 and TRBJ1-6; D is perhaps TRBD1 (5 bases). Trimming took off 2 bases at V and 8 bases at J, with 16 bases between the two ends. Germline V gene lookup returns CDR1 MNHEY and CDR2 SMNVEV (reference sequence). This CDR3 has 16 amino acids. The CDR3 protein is CASSLEGELRYSPLHF. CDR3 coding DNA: TGTGCCAGCAGTTTAGAAGGGGAGCTTCGGTATTCACCCCTCCACTTT.

The CDR3 reads CASSVSGGAQETQYF. The DNA for the CDR3 is TGTGCCAGCAGCGTTAGCGGGGGGGCCCAAGAGACCCAGTACTTC. This chain connects TRBV9 to TRBJ2-5; 11 bases map to TRBD2. The CDR3 has 15 residues. V lost 2 bases to trimming and J lost 1 base; unmatched junction nucleotides: 1. Per the germline V gene, CDR1 is SGDLS and CDR2 is YYNGEE.

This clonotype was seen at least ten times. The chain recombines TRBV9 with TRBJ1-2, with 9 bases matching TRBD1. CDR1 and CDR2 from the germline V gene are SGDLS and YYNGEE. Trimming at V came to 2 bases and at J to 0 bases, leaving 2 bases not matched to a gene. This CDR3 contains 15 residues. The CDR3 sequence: CASSVGQGTNYGYTF. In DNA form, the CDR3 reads TGTGCCAGCAGCGTCGGACAGGGGACTAACTATGGCTACACCTTC.

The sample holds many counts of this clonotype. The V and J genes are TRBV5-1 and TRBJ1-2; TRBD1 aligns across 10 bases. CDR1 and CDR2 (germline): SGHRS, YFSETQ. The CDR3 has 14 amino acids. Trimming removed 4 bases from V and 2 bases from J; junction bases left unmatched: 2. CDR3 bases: TGCGCCAGCAGCCGGGGACAGGGGAACTATGGCTACACCTTC. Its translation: CASSRGQGNYGYTF. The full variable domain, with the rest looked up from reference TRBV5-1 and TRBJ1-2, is KAGVTQTPRYLIKTRGQQVTLSCSPISGHRSVSWYQQTPGQGLQFLFEYFSETQRNKGNFPGRFSGRQFSNSRSEMNVSTLELGDSALYLCASSRGQGNYGYTFGSGTRLTVV.